This TCR beta chain was sequenced during a study of cytomegalovirus exposure and HLA in healthy donors. Overall study: Both the 120 or so validation repertoires and the 666 first-cohort repertoires used the same platform, as reported by a later analysis. Study observations and caveats: 150 or so TCR beta chains were listed as cytomegalovirus-associated. Specific recognition of CMV antigens was confirmed in vitro for a few chains (all CMV-associated).

The CDR3 contains 17 residues. Per the germline V gene, CDR1 is SGHVS and CDR2 is FQNEAQ. The trim removed 3 bases at V and 0 bases at J, leaving 5 bases unmatched. As concerns this clone: Its antigen is unknown.

Measured with immunoSEQ multiplex PCR; TCRdb has only the in-frame clones, and not every one. The repertoire consists of around 62,000 clones, with roughly 90% occurring once and the leading ten covering around 1.7%. The TCR sequence derives from a woman in her late teens or twenties in good health and CMV-seronegative. The chain uses TRBV7-8 and TRBJ2-6; 7 nucleotides align to TRBD1. Material: PBMCs. CDR3 residues: CASSFRDSLSGANVLTF. The CDR3 DNA reads TGTGCCAGCAGCTTTCGGGACAGTCTCTCTGGGGCCAACGTCCTGACTTTC.